Presented here are 23 T cell receptor beta chains from one specimen sequenced in a study of cytomegalovirus exposure and HLA in healthy donors. 60 Vbeta and 13 Jbeta primers were used in PCR. The table came from immunoSEQ multiplex PCR; TCRdb's copy has only in-frame clones and leaves some out. The sample has over 150,000 clones; approximately 79% are singletons. The sample was PBMCs. These TCRs come from a girl aged 10-17 years in good health and CMV-seropositive.

The chain uses TRBV5-3 and TRBJ1-5, with TRBD1 as a possible D gene (6 bases). TRBV5-3 is labeled an ORF, and its function is uncertain. Trimming stripped 10 bases from V and 0 bases from J, with 17 bases between. The length of the CDR3 is 15 residues. The CDR3 nucleotides are TGTGCCCTGGGTGGGACATCATATAGCAATCAGCCCCAGCATTTT. It yields the protein CALGGTSYSNQPQHF.

The V and J genes are TRBV29-1 and TRBJ1-1; D is uncertain. CDR3 length equals 13 residues. V shed 8 bases and J shed 4 bases, with 17 bases lying between them. Germline V gene sequence: CDR1 SQVTM, CDR2 ANQGSEA. The CDR3 loop is CSSRQAEGTEAFF. The CDR3 DNA reads as TGCAGCAGTAGGCAGGCCGAGGGCACTGAAGCTTTCTTT. The whole variable domain, filled in from reference TRBV29-1 and TRBJ1-1, reads SAVISQKPSRDICQRGTSLTIQCQVDSQVTMMFWYRQQPGQSLTLIATANQGSEATYESGFVIDKFPISRPNLTFSTLTVSNMSPEDSSIYLCSSRQAEGTEAFFGQGTRLTVV.

This clone was recorded a few times. This sequence joins TRBV11-3 and TRBJ2-3, with D unclear. V was shortened by 5 bases and J by 0 bases, with 15 bases between the two germline ends. CDR3 length: 16 residues. The V gene's germline CDR1 is SGHNT and CDR2 YENEEA. CDR3 coding DNA: TGTGCCAGCAGCCCACTTGGGCCCTTTAGCACAGATACGCAGTATTTT. This translates into CASSPLGPFSTDTQYF.

The chain has TRBV5-1 and TRBJ2-1, with D perhaps TRBD1 (6 bases). Germline loops: CDR1 SGHRS, CDR2 YFSETQ. The CDR3 totals 11 residues. V was trimmed by 0 bases and J by 15 bases, leaving 10 bases between them. The CDR3 spells CASSLEGDAFF. As DNA, the CDR3 is TGCGCCAGCAGCTTGGAGGGGGACGCGTTCTTC.

The chain couples TRBV7-8 to TRBJ2-5, with 10 bases identical to TRBD2. Trimming took 5 bases from V and 5 from J; bases not matched to a gene: 11. The CDR3 runs 16 residues. The germline V gene has CDR1 SGHVS and CDR2 FQNEAQ. CDR3 region: CASSPGSGGALETQYF. As DNA, the CDR3 is TGTGCCAGCAGCCCAGGGAGCGGGGGGGCCCTCGAGACCCAGTACTTC.

The genes are TRBV10-2 and TRBJ1-6; D not resolved. The V end was cut by 0 bases, the J end by 9 bases, with 6 bases between. The CDR3 is 13 residues long. The germline gives CDR1 WSHSY, CDR2 SAAADI. In nucleotides, the CDR3 is TGCGCCAGCAGTGAGTCCGTCTCTTCACCCCTCCACTTT. Its translation is CASSESVSSPLHF.

The rearrangement joins TRBV11-2 to TRBJ2-7; TRBD2 agrees at 7 bases. Germline V gene lookup returns CDR1 SGHAT and CDR2 FQNNGV. With 1 base clipped from V and 3 bases from J, the junction kept 9 bases outside the gene matches. CDR3 length: 16 residues. The CDR3 is CASSLVRRSSGYEQYF. The CDR3 DNA reads TGTGCCAGCAGCTTAGTTCGTCGGTCTAGCGGCTACGAGCAGTACTTC.

The J gene is TRBJ2-7, the V gene TRBV7-2; D not certain. CDR3 length: 11 residues. V lost 2 bases to trimming and J lost 3 bases, with 2 bases between them. Looked up from germline, CDR1 is SGHTA and CDR2 is FQGNSA. The CDR3 coding sequence is TGTGCCAGCAGCTTATACTACGAGCAGTACTTC. Protein product: CASSLYYEQYF.

The chain combines TRBV30 with TRBJ2-5; the D gene is possibly TRBD1 (6 bases). CDR1 is GTSNPN and CDR2 is SVGIG in the germline V gene (reference sequence). This CDR3 has 14 residues. Trimming pared 4 bases from V and 5 bases from J, leaving 17 bases between. For the CDR3, the DNA is TGTGCCTGGAATATCAGGGGCTTAAGGGAGACCCAGTACTTC. This encodes CAWNIRGLRETQYF.

The chain combines TRBV6-5 with TRBJ1-1; D gene uncertain. Trimming pared 2 bases from V and 1 base from J, leaving 8 bases between. Germline CDR1 is MNHEY and CDR2 is SVGAGI. This CDR3 has 14 residues. This chain's CDR3 is CASSYANTNTEAFF. In DNA form, the CDR3 reads TGTGCCAGCAGTTACGCGAATACGAACACTGAAGCTTTCTTT.

The chain links TRBV6-6 to TRBJ2-7, with 7 positions matching TRBD1. Germline trimming cut 5 bases from V and 6 bases from J; bases unmatched to any gene: 1. From germline, CDR1 is MNHNY and CDR2 SVGAGI (reference sequence). The CDR3 sequence is 11 residues long. CDR3 sequence reads: CASSRGLEQYF. CDR3 bases: TGTGCCAGCAGTAGGGGGCTCGAGCAGTACTTC.

V is TRBV6-5 and J is TRBJ2-2; possibly TRBD2 for D (6 bases). The CDR3 is made up of 12 amino acids. Germline V gene sequence: CDR1 MNHEY, CDR2 SVGAGI. With 6 bases removed from V and 8 bases from J, the gap between germline ends came to 10 bases. CDR3 protein: CASSPGTGELFF. The DNA of the CDR3 is TGTGCCAGCAGCCCAGGGACTGGGGAGCTGTTTTTT.

This chain uses TRBV19 with TRBJ1-3, with D possibly TRBD1 on 6 matching bases. Trimming left V 4 bases short and J 0 bases short, with 13 bases between. The CDR3 length is 16 residues. CDR1 LNHDA and CDR2 SQIVND come from the germline V gene (reference sequence). The DNA of the CDR3 is TGTGCCAGTAGTACTGGACAGCTACTCTCTGGAAACACCATATATTTT. Amino acids: CASSTGQLLSGNTIYF. The full variable domain, in which reference TRBV19 and TRBJ1-3 provide the parts outside the CDR3, is DGGITQSPKYLFRKEGQNVTLSCEQNLNHDAMYWYRQDPGQGLRLIYYSQIVNDFQKGDIAEGYSVSREKKESFPLTVTSAQKNPTAFYLCASSTGQLLSGNTIYFGEGSWLTVV.

V gene TRBV7-7 combines with J gene TRBJ1-1; 9 nucleotides agree with TRBD1. Unmatched junction bases numbered 6, after V lost 1 base and J lost 0 bases. There are 17 residues in the CDR3. Per the germline V gene, CDR1 is SSHAT and CDR2 is FNYEAQ (reference sequence). CDR3 in DNA: TGTGCCAGCAGCTTAGGTATCGGACAGGGGATGAACACTGAAGCTTTCTTT. As protein: CASSLGIGQGMNTEAFF.

The gene calls are TRBV5-6 and TRBJ1-2; D might be TRBD1 (5 bases). CDR3 length equals 15 residues. Trimming took 0 bases from V and 4 from J, leaving 13 bases between them. CDR1 is SGHDT, CDR2 YYEEEE, per germline. The CDR3 here is CASSLALGLGYGYTF. The CDR3 DNA reads TGTGCCAGCAGCTTGGCCTTGGGGCTAGGCTATGGCTACACCTTC.

Here the CDR3 DNA reads TGTGCCAGCAGCTTTTGGACAGGGGGCGTTGAAAAACTGTTTTTT. Amino acids: CASSFWTGGVEKLFF. The V gene is TRBV5-4, the J gene TRBJ1-4; TRBD1 matches 11 bases. V gave up 2 bases and J gave up 7 bases; unmatched junction bases: 4. The CDR3 spans 15 residues. Per germline, CDR1 SGHNT and CDR2 YYREEE (reference sequence).

The rearrangement links TRBV19 to TRBJ2-1, with D unresolved. V lost 3 bases, J lost 5 bases, and 11 bases lay in between. Germline V gene sequence: CDR1 LNHDA, CDR2 SQIVND (reference sequence). The CDR3 is 14 amino acids. The CDR3 loop is CASSIIAADNEQFF. The CDR3 nucleotides read TGTGCCAGTAGTATTATAGCTGCGGACAATGAGCAGTTCTTC. Full variable domain (missing parts from reference TRBV19 and TRBJ2-1): DGGITQSPKYLFRKEGQNVTLSCEQNLNHDAMYWYRQDPGQGLRLIYYSQIVNDFQKGDIAEGYSVSREKKESFPLTVTSAQKNPTAFYLCASSIIAADNEQFFGPGTRLTVL.

The genes are TRBV4-3 and TRBJ1-2; D gene uncertain. Germline loops: CDR1 LGHNA, CDR2 YSLEER. The CDR3 loop spans 15 amino acids. The V end was cut by 2 bases, the J end by 0 bases, with 10 bases between. The CDR3 DNA reads TGCGCCAGCAGCCAACTAAACACAGCTAACTATGGCTACACCTTC. Protein: CASSQLNTANYGYTF.

The J gene is TRBJ1-2, the V gene TRBV18; D may be TRBD1 (5 bases). V lost 3 bases, J lost 0 bases, and 14 bases lay in between. Germline values: CDR1 KGHSH, CDR2 LQKENI. CDR3 length: 16 residues. CDR3 loop: CASSPTRDGANYGYTF. DNA of the CDR3: TGTGCCAGCTCACCGACTAGGGACGGAGCTAACTATGGCTACACCTTC.

Worth noting for this clone: The sample contains more than one DNA sequence encoding this CDR3. The chain combines TRBV10-3 with TRBJ1-2; 11 nucleotides line up with TRBD1. CDR1 is ENHRY and CDR2 is SYGVKD in the germline V gene. V was clipped by 6 bases and J by 4 bases; unmatched bases: 1. The CDR3 runs to 13 residues. The CDR3 region is CAIRGTGGYGYTF. The CDR3 DNA sequence: TGTGCCATCAGGGGGACAGGGGGCTATGGCTACACCTTC.

The chain combines TRBV29-1 with TRBJ1-2, with 9 bases identical to TRBD1. Germline lookup yields CDR1 SQVTM and CDR2 ANQGSEA. V was pared by 5 bases and J by 8 bases, with 9 bases of the junction left unmatched. This CDR3 is 13 amino acids long. The CDR3 reads CSVPQGALRGYTF. The CDR3 DNA reads TGCAGCGTTCCACAGGGGGCGCTTCGCGGCTACACCTTC.

The rearrangement links TRBV7-2 to TRBJ1-2; 7 bases are a match to TRBD1. Germline V gives CDR1 SGHTA, CDR2 FQGNSA. The CDR3 loop spans 16 amino acids. Losses at the gene ends were 5 bases for V and 6 bases for J; bases not matched to a gene: 15. CDR3: CASSTTGADRRHGYTF. CDR3 coding DNA: TGTGCCAGCAGCACTACCGGGGCGGACAGGCGGCATGGCTACACCTTC. Full variable domain (missing parts from reference TRBV7-2 and TRBJ1-2): GAGVSQSPSNKVTEKGKDVELRCDPISGHTALYWYRQSLGQGLEFLIYFQGNSAPDKSGLPSDRFSAERTGGSVSTLTIQRTQQEDSAVYLCASSTTGADRRHGYTFGSGTRLTVV.

This clone was seen a handful of times. This chain connects TRBV6-4 to TRBJ2-3, with 13 bases identical to TRBD2. CDR1 is MRHNA and CDR2 is SNTAGT in the germline V gene. The CDR3 is 15 residues long. V trimming: 6 bases; J trimming: 4 bases; junction bases outside the gene matches: 4. The CDR3 bases are TGTGCCAGCAGCCTACTAGCGGGGGGGCCAGATACGCAGTATTTT. This codes for CASSLLAGGPDTQYF.